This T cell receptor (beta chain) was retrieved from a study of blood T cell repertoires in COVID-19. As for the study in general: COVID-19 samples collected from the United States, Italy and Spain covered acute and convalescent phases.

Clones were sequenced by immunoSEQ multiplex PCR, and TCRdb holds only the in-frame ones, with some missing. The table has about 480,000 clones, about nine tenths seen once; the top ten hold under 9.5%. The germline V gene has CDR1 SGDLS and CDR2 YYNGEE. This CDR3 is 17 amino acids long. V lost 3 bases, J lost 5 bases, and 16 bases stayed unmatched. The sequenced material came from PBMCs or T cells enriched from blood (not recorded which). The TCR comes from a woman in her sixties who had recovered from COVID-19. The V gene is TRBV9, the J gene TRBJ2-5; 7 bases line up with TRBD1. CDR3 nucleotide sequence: TGTGCCAGCAGCGAGGCCCCCGGCATAACCAGGGGGGAGACCCAGTACTTC. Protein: CASSEAPGITRGETQYF.